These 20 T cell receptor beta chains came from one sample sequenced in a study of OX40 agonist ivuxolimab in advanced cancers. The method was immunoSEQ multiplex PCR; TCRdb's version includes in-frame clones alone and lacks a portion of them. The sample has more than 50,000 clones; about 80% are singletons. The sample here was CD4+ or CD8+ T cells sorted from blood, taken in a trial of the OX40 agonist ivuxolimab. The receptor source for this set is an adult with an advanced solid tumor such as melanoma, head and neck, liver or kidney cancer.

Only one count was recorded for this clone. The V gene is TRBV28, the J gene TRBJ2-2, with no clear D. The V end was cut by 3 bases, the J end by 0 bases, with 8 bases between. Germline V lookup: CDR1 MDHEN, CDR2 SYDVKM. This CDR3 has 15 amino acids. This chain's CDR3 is CASSLMKSNTGELFF. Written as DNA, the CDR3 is TGTGCCAGCAGTTTGATGAAATCGAACACCGGGGAGCTGTTTTTT.

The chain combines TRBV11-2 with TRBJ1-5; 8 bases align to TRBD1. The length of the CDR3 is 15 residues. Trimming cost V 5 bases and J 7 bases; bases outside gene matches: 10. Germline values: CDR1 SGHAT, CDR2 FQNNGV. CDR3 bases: TGTGCCAGCAGCCAAAACCACAGGGGGGGCCAGCCCCAGCATTTT. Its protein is CASSQNHRGGQPQHF.

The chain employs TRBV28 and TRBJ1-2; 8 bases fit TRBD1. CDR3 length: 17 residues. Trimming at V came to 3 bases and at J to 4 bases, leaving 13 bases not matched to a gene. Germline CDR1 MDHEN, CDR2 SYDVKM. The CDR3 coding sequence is TGTGCCAGCAGTTTGGACAGGGTTCAGTTGAAGGGCTATGGCTACACCTTC. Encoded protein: CASSLDRVQLKGYGYTF.

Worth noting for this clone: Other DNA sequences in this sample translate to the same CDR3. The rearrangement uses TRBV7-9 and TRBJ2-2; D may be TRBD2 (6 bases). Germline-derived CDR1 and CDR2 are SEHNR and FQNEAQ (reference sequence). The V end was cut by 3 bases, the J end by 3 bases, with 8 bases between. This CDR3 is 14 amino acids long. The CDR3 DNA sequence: TGTGCCAGCAGCTTGGGACTTGACACCGGGGAGCTGTTTTTT. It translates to CASSLGLDTGELFF.

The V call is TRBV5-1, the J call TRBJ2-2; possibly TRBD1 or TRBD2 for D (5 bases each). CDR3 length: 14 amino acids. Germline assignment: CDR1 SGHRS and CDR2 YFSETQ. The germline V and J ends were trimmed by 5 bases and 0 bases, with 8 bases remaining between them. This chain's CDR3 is CASSPGPNTGELFF. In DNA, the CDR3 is TGCGCCAGCAGTCCGGGACCGAACACCGGGGAGCTGTTTTTT.

In DNA form, the CDR3 reads TGTGCCAGCAGCTTGACAGGGGGCAGCTATGGCTACACCTTC. The encoded protein is CASSLTGGSYGYTF. The chain joins TRBV5-8 to TRBJ1-2, with 9 bases that match TRBD1. Germline V gene sequence: CDR1 SGHTS, CDR2 YDEGEE. CDR3 length equals 14 residues. V lost 1 base to trimming and J lost 4 bases; unmatched junction nucleotides: 2.

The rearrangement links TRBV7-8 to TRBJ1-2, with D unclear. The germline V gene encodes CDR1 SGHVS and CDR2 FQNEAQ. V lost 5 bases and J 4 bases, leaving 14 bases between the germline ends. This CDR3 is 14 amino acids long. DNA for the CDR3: TGTGCCAGCAGCCCGAGCGGGGTATCCTATGGCTACACCTTC. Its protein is CASSPSGVSYGYTF.

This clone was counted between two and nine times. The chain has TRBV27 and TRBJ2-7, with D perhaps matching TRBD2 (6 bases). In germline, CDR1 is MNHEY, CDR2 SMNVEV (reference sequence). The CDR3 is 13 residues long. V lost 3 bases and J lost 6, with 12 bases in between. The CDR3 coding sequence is TGTGCCAGCAGTTTGCGGGGCGCAGGCGAGCAGTACTTC. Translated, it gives CASSLRGAGEQYF.

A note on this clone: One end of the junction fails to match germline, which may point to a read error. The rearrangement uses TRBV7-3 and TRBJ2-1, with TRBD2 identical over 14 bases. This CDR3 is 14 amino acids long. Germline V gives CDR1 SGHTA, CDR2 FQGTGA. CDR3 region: CAGSLTSGRGEQFF. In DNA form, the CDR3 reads TGTGCCGGCAGCTTGACTAGCGGGAGGGGTGAGCAGTTCTTC.

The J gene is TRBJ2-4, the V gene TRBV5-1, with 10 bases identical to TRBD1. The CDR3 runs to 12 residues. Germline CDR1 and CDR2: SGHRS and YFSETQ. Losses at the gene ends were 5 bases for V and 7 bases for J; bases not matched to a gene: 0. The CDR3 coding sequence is TGCGCCAGCAGGGACAGGGGGAACATTCAGTACTTC. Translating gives CASRDRGNIQYF.

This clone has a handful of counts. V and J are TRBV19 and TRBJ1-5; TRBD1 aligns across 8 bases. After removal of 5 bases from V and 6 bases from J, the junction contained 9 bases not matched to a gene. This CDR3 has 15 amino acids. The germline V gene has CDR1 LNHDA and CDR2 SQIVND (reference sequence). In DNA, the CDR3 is TGTGCCAGTAGTGCTCAGGGGGCGGCGGGTCAGCCCCAGCATTTT. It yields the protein CASSAQGAAGQPQHF.

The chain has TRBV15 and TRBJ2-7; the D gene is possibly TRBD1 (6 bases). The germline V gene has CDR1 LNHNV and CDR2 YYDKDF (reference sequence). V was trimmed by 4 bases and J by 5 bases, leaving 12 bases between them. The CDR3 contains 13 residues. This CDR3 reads CATSKIYRDEQYF. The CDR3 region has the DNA TGTGCCACCAGCAAAATCTACAGGGACGAGCAGTACTTC.

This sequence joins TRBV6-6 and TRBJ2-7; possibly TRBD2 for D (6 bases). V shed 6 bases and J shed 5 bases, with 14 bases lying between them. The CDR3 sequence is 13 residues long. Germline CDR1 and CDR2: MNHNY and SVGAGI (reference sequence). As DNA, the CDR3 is TGTGCCAGCAGCCAAGTCCGGGAGCACGAGCAGTACTTC. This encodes CASSQVREHEQYF.

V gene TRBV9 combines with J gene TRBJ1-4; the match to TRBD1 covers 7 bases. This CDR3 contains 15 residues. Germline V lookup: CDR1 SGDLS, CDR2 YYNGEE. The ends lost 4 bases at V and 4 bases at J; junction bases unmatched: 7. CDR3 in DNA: TGTGCCAGCAGCCCCTGGACAGGACTTAATGAAAAACTGTTTTTT. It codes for CASSPWTGLNEKLFF.

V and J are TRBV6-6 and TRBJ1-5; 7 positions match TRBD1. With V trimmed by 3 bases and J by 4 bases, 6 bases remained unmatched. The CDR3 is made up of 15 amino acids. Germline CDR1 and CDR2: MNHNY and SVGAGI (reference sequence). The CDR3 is CASSYRAGGNQPQHF. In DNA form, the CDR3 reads TGTGCCAGCAGTTATCGGGCAGGGGGAAATCAGCCCCAGCATTTT.

The CDR3 DNA follows: TGTGCCAGCAGATCCGGGAGGGAAGGCTACACCTTC. This encodes CASRSGREGYTF. The chain links TRBV7-9 to TRBJ1-2, with D unclear. The germline V and J ends were trimmed by 6 bases and 8 bases, with 13 bases remaining between them. The CDR3 has 12 residues. CDR1 and CDR2 from the germline V gene are SEHNR and FQNEAQ (reference sequence).

This CDR3 reads CASSSLTSGNYEQYF. CDR3 nucleotides: TGTGCCAGCAGCTCCTTGACTAGCGGGAACTACGAGCAGTACTTC. This chain connects TRBV12-1 to TRBJ2-7; no DNA check was done on the table's D call, TRBD2. TRBV12-1 is given as a pseudogene. The CDR3 length is 15 residues.

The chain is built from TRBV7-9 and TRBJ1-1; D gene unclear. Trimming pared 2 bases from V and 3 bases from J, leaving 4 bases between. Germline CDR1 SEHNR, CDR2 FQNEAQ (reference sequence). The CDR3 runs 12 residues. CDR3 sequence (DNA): TGTGCCAGCAGCTTACCCCACACTGAAGCTTTCTTT. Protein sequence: CASSLPHTEAFF.

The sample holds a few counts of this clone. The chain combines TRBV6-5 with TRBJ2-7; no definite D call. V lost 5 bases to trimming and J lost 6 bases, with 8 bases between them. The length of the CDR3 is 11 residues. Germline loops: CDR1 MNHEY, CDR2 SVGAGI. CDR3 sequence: CASSIVTEQYF. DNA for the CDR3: TGTGCCAGCAGTATAGTTACCGAGCAGTACTTC.

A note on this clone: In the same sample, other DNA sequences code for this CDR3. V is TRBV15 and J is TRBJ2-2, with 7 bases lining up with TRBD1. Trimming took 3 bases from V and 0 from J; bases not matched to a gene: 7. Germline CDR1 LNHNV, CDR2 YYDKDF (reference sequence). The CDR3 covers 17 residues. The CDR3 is CATSSSDRVANTGELFF. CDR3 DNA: TGTGCCACCAGCAGTTCTGACAGGGTAGCGAACACCGGGGAGCTGTTTTTT.